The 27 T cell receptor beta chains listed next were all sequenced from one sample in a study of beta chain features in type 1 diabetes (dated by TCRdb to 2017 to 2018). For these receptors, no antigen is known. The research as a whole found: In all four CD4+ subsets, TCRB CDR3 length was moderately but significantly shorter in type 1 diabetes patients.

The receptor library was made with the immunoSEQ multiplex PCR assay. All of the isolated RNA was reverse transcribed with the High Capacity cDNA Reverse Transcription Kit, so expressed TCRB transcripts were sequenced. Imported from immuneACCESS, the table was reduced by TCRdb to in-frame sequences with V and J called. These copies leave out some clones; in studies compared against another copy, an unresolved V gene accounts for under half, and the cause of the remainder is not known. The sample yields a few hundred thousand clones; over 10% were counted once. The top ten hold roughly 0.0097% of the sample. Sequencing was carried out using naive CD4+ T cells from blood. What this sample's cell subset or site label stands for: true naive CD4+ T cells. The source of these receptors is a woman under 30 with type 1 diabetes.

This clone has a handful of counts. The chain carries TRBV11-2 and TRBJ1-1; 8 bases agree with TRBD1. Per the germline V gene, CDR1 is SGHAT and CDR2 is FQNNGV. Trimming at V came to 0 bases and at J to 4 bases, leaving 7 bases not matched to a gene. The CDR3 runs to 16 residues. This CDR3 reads CASSLDSTGARTEAFF. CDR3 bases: TGTGCCAGCAGCTTAGACTCGACAGGGGCGCGCACTGAAGCTTTCTTT.

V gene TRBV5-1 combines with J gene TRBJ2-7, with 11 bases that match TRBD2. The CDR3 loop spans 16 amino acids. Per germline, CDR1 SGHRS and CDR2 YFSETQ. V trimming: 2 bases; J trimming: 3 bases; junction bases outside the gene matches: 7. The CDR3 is CASSFILAGGGYEQYF. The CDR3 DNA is TGCGCCAGCAGCTTTATCTTAGCGGGAGGGGGCTACGAGCAGTACTTC.

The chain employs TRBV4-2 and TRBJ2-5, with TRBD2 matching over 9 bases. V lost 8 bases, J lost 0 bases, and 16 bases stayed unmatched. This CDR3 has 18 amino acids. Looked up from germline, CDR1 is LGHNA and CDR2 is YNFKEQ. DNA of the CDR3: TGTGCCAGCGTCCATCGGGCGGGAGGGCCAAAGTACCAAGAGACCCAGTACTTC. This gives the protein CASVHRAGGPKYQETQYF.

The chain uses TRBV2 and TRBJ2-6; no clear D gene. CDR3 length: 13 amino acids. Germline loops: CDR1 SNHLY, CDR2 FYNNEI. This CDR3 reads CARRDTGANVLTF. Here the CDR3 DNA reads TGTGCGCGCCGTGACACTGGGGCCAACGTCCTGACTTTC.

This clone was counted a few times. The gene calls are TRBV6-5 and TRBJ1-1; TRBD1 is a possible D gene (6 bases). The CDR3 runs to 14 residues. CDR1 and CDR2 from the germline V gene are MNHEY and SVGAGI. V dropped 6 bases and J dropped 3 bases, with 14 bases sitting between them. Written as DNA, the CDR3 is TGTGCCAGCAGACCCCAGGGGAGTTACACTGAAGCTTTCTTT. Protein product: CASRPQGSYTEAFF.

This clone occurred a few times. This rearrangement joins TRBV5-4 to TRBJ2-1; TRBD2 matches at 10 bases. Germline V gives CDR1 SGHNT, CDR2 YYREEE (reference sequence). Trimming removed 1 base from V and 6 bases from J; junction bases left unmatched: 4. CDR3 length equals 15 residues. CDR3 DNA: TGTGCCAGCAGCTTGCTACTAGCGGGATTCAATGAGCAGTTCTTC. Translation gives CASSLLLAGFNEQFF.

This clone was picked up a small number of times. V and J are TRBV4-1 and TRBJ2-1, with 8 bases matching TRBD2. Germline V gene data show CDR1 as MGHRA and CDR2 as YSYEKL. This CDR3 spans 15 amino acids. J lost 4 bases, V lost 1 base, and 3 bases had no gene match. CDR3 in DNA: TGCGCCAGCAGCCAAGGACTAGCGACTTACAATGAGCAGTTCTTC. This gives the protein CASSQGLATYNEQFF.

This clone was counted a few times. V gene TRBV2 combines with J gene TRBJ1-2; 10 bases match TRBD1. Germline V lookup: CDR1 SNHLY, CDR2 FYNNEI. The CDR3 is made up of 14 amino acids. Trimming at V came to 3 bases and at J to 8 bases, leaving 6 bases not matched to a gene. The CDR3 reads CASSEKGQGWGYTF. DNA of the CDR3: TGTGCCAGCAGTGAGAAGGGACAGGGGTGGGGCTACACCTTC.

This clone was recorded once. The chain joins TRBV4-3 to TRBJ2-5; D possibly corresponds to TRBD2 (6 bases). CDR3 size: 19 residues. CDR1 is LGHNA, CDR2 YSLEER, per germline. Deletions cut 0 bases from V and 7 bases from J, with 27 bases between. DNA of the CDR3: TGCGCCAGCAGCCAAGATTTAGCCGAGGGAGGTCTAGGTTTGGGGACCCAGTACTTC. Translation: CASSQDLAEGGLGLGTQYF.

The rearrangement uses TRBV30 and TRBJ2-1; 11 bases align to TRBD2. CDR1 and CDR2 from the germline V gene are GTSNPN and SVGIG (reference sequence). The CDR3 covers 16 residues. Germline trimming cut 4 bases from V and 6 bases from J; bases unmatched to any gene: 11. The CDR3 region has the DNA TGTGCCTGGATGGGGGCTAGCGGGAGGTGGGTCAATGAGCAGTTCTTC. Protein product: CAWMGASGRWVNEQFF.

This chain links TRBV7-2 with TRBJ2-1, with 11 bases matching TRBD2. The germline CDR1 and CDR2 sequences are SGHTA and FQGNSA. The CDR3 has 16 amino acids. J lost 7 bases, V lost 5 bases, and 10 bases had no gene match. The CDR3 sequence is CASSVRVVAGGNEQFF. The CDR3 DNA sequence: TGTGCCAGCAGCGTGCGAGTGGTAGCGGGAGGGAATGAGCAGTTCTTC. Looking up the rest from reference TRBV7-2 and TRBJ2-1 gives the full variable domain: GAGVSQSPSNKVTEKGKDVELRCDPISGHTALYWYRQSLGQGLEFLIYFQGNSAPDKSGLPSDRFSAERTGGSVSTLTIQRTQQEDSAVYLCASSVRVVAGGNEQFFGPGTRLTVL.

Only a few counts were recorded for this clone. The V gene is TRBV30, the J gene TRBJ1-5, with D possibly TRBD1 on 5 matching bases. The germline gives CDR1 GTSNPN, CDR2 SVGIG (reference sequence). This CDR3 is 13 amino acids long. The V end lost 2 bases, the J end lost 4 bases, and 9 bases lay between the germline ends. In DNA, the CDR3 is TGTGCCTGGAGTCGACGGGGGAATCAGCCCCAGCATTTT. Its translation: CAWSRRGNQPQHF.

The CDR3 reads CASSLGLSANYGYTF. The DNA for the CDR3 is TGTGCCAGCAGCTTGGGACTAAGCGCTAACTATGGCTACACCTTC. V is TRBV11-2 and J is TRBJ1-2; TRBD1 is a possible D gene (5 bases). The germline CDR1 and CDR2 sequences are SGHAT and FQNNGV. There are 15 residues in the CDR3. The ends were cut back, 3 bases at V and 0 bases at J, with 11 bases in the middle.

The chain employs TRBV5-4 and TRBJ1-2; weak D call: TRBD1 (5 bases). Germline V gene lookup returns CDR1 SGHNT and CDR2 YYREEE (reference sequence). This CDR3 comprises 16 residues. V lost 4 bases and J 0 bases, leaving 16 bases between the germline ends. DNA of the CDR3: TGTGCCAGCAGCCCTTCGTTGACAGCCCCTAACTATGGCTACACCTTC. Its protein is CASSPSLTAPNYGYTF.

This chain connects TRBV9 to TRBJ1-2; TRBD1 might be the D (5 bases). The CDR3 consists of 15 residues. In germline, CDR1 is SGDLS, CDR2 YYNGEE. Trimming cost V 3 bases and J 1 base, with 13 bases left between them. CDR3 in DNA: TGTGCCAGCAGCGCGGAGGGGATGGTTAACTATGGCTACACCTTC. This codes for CASSAEGMVNYGYTF.

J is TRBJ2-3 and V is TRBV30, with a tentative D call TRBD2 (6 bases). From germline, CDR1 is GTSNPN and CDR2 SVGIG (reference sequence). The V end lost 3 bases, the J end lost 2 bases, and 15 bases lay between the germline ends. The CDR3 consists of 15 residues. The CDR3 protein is CAWSRGVADTDTQYF. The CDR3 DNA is TGTGCCTGGAGCCGTGGGGTAGCGGACACAGATACGCAGTATTTT.

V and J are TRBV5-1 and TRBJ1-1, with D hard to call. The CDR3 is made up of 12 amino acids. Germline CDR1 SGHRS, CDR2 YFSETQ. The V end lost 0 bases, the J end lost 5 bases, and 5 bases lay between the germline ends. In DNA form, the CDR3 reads TGCGCCAGCAGCTTGGGAGTGACTGAAGCTTTCTTT. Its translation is CASSLGVTEAFF.

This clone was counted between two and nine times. The CDR3 sequence: CASSTGTNNEQFF. CDR3 nucleotides: TGTGCCAGCAGTACCGGGACTAACAATGAGCAGTTCTTC. This rearrangement joins TRBV2 to TRBJ2-1; 7 bases match TRBD2. J gave up 5 bases and V 5 bases, and 3 bases lay outside the gene matches. Germline CDR1 reads SNHLY; CDR2 reads FYNNEI. The CDR3 sequence is 13 residues long.

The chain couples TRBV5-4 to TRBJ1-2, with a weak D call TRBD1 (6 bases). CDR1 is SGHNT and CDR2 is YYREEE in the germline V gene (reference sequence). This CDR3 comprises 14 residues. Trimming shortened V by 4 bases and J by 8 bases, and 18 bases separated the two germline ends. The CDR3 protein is CASSHTDRTRGYTF. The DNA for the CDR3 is TGTGCCAGCAGCCATACCGACAGGACCCGAGGCTACACCTTC.

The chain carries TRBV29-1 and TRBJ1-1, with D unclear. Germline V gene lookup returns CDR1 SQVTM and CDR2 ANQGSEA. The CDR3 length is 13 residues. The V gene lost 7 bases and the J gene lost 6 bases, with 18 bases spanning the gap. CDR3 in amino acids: CSAGERPGPEAFF. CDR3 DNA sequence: TGCAGCGCCGGGGAGCGGCCCGGGCCTGAAGCTTTCTTT.

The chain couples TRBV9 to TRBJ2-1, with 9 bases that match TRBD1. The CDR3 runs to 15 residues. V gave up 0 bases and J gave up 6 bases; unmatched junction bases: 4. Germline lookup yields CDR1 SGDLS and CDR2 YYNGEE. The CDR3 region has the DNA TGTGCCAGCAGCGTAGGGACAGGGGCCCCCAATGAGCAGTTCTTC. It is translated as CASSVGTGAPNEQFF.

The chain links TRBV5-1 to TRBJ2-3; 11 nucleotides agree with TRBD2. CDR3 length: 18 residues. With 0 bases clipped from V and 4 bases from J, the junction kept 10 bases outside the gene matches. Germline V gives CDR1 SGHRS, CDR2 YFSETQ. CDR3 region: CASSLVVTSGAPADTQYF. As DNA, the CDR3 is TGCGCCAGCAGCTTGGTGGTGACTAGCGGGGCCCCGGCAGATACGCAGTATTTT.

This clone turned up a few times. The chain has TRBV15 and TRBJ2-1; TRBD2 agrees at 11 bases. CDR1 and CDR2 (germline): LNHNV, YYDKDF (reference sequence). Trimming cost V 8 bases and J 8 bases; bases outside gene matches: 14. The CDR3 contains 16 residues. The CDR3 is CATRVGNGLAGDEQFF. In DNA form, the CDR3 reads TGTGCCACCCGGGTAGGGAACGGACTAGCGGGCGATGAGCAGTTCTTC.

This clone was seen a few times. The CDR3 coding sequence is TGTGCCACCCGGCGGCGGATGAACACTGAAGCTTTCTTT. It yields the protein CATRRRMNTEAFF. The chain links TRBV28 to TRBJ1-1; D gene unclear. The germline V gene has CDR1 MDHEN and CDR2 SYDVKM. This CDR3 has 13 amino acids. Trimming left V 10 bases short and J 0 bases short, with 12 bases between. The full variable domain, in which reference TRBV28 and TRBJ1-1 provide the parts outside the CDR3, is DVKVTQSSRYLVKRTGEKVFLECVQDMDHENMFWYRQDPGLGLRLIYFSYDVKMKEKGDIPEGYSVSREKKERFSLILESASTNQTSMYLCATRRRMNTEAFFGQGTRLTVV.

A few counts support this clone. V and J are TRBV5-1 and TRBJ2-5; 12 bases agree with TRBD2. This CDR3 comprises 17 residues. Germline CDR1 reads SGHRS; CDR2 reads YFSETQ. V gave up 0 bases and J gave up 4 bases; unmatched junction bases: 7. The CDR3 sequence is CASSLAMTSGSVETQYF. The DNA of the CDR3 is TGCGCCAGCAGCTTGGCTATGACTAGCGGGAGTGTAGAGACCCAGTACTTC. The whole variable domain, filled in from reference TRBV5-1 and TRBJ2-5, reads KAGVTQTPRYLIKTRGQQVTLSCSPISGHRSVSWYQQTPGQGLQFLFEYFSETQRNKGNFPGRFSGRQFSNSRSEMNVSTLELGDSALYLCASSLAMTSGSVETQYFGPGTRLLVL.

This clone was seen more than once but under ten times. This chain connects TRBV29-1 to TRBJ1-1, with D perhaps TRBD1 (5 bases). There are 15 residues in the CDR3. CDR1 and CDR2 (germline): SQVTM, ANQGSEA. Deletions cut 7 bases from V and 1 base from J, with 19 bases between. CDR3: CSAPGVAGPNTEAFF. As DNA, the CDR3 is TGCAGCGCCCCAGGAGTGGCGGGACCGAACACTGAAGCTTTCTTT.

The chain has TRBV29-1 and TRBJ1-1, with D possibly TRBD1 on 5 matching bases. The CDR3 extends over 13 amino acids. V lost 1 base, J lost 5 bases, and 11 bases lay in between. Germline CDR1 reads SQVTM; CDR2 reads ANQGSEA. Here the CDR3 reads CSVEVGRGTEAFF. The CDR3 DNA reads TGCAGCGTTGAAGTTGGGCGGGGGACTGAAGCTTTCTTT.